Below, 3 T cell receptor beta chains from the same sample are listed, as sequenced in a study of early T cells in non-severe SARS-CoV-2 infection. Each CDR3 protein gets one entry after TCRdb re-called the 5' RACE reads with MiXCR. The table has some 26,000 distinct CDR3 sequences, approximately 5% seen once. Sequences were obtained from whole blood. The receptors derive from an adult who was a healthcare worker with PCR-confirmed SARS-CoV-2 infection or an uninfected control (not recorded which).

This clonotype came up many times. This rearrangement joins TRBV5-1 to TRBJ1-1; D unresolved. The V end lost 2 bases, the J end lost 8 bases, and 16 bases lay between the germline ends. CDR3 length equals 14 residues. CDR1 is SGHRS, CDR2 YFSETQ, per germline. The CDR3 region has the DNA TGCGCCAGCAGCTTCGTACCTGGGGTCGGGGAAGCTTTCTTT. Translating it yields CASSFVPGVGEAFF. Full variable domain (remainder filled in from reference TRBV5-1 and TRBJ1-1): KAGVTQTPRYLIKTRGQQVTLSCSPISGHRSVSWYQQTPGQGLQFLFEYFSETQRNKGNFPGRFSGRQFSNSRSEMNVSTLELGDSALYLCASSFVPGVGEAFFGQGTRLTVV.

The table lists this clonotype with many counts. The V and J genes are TRBV27 and TRBJ2-3; perhaps TRBD2 as D (7 bases). Germline CDR1 is MNHEY and CDR2 is SMNVEV (reference sequence). V dropped 7 bases and J dropped 5 bases, with 16 bases sitting between them. This CDR3 comprises 14 residues. DNA of the CDR3: TGTGCCAGCACCCCCCGGGGGGCAGGAGATACGCAGTATTTT. Residues: CASTPRGAGDTQYF.

In this sample, this clonotype turned up many times. V usage is TRBV19 and J usage is TRBJ2-5, with D perhaps TRBD2 (6 bases). The CDR3 length is 14 residues. From germline, CDR1 is LNHDA and CDR2 SQIVND (reference sequence). Trimming took 10 bases from V and 4 from J, leaving 19 bases between them. As DNA, the CDR3 is TGTGCCACCAGGAGGGTCGGTGAAGGAGAGACCCAGTACTTC. It is translated as CATRRVGEGETQYF.